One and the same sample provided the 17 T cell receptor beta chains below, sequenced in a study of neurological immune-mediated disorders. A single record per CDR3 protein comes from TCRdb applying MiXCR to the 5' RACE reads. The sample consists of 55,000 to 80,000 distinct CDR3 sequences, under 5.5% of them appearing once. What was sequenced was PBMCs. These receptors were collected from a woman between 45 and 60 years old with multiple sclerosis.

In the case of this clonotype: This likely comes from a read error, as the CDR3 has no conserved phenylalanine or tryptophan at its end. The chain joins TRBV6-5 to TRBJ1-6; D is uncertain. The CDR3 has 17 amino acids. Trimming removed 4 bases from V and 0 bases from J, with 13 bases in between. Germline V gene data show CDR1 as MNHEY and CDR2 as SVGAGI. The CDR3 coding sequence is TGTGCCAGCAGTTCCGCCGGTCGGAGCTCCTATAATTCACCCCTCCACAAT. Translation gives CASSSAGRSSYNSPLHN.

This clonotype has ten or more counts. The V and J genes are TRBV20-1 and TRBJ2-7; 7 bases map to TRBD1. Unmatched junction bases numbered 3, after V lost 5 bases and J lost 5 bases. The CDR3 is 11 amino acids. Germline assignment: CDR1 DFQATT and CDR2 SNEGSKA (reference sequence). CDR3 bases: TGCAGTGCTCACAGGGGAAACGAGCAGTACTTC. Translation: CSAHRGNEQYF.

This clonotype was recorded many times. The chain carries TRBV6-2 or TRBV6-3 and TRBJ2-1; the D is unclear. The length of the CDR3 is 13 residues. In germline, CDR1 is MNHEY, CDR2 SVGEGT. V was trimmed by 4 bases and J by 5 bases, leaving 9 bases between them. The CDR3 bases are TGTGCCAGCAGTTGGACGGAAAACAATGAGCAGTTCTTC. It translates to CASSWTENNEQFF.

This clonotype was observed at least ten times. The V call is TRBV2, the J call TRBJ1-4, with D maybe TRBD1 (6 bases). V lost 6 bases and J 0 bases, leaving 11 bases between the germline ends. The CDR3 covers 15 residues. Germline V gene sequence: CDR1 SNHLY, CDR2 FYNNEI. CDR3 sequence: CASRDRVATNEKLFF. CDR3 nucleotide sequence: TGTGCCAGCAGGGACAGAGTCGCAACTAATGAAAAACTGTTTTTT.

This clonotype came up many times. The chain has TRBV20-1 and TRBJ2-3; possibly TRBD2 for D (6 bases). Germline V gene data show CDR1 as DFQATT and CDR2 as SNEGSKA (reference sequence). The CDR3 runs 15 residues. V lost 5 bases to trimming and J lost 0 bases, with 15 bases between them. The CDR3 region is CSALKEGTSTDTQYF. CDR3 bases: TGCAGTGCTCTGAAAGAGGGGACTAGCACAGATACGCAGTATTTT.

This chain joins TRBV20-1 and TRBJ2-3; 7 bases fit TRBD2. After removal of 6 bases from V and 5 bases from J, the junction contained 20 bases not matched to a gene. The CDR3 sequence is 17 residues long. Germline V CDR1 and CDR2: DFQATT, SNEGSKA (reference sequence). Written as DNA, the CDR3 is TGCAGTGCCTCAATGGGGTTTGGCGGGGGAATACGAGATACGCAGTATTTT. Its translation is CSASMGFGGGIRDTQYF.

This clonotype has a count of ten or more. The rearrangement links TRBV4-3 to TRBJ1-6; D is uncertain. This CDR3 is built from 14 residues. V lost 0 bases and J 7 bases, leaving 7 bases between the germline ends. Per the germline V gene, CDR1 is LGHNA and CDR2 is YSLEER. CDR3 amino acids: CASSQDQRNSPLHF. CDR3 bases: TGCGCCAGCAGCCAAGATCAAAGGAATTCACCCCTCCACTTT.

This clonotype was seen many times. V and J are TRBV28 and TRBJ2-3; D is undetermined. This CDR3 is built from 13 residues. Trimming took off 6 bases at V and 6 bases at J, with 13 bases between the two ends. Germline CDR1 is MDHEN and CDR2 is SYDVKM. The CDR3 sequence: CASSRPYGDTQYF. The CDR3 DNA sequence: TGTGCCAGCAGCCGGCCATATGGGGATACGCAGTATTTT.

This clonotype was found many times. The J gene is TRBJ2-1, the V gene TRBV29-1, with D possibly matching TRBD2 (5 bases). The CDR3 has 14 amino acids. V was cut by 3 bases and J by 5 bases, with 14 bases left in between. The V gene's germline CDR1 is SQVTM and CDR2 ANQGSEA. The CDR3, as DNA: TGCAGCGTTGACCTTGCCGGGGAGAACAATGAGCAGTTCTTC. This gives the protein CSVDLAGENNEQFF.

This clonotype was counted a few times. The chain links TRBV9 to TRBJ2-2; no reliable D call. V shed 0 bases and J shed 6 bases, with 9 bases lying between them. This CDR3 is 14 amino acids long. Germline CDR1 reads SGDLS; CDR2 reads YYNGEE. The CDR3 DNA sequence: TGTGCCAGCAGCGTAGGTAGCATCTCCGGGGAGCTGTTTTTT. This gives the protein CASSVGSISGELFF.

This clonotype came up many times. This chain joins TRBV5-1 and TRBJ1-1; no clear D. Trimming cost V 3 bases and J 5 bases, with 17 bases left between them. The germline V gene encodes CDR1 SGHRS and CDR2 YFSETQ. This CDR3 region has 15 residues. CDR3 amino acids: CASSYTMEEWTEAFF. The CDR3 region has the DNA TGCGCCAGCAGCTACACGATGGAGGAGTGGACTGAAGCTTTCTTT.

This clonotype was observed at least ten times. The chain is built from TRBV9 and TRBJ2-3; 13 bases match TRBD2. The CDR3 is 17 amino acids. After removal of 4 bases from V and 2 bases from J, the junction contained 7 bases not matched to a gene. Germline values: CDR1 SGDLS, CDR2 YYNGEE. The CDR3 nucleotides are TGTGCCAGCAGCTCCTCGACTAGCGGGGGGTCCACAGATACGCAGTATTTT. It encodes CASSSSTSGGSTDTQYF. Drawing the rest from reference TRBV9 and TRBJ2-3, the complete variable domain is DSGVTQTPKHLITATGQRVTLRCSPRSGDLSVYWYQQSLDQGLQFLIQYYNGEERAKGNILERFSAQQFPDLHSELNLSSLELGDSALYFCASSSSTSGGSTDTQYFGPGTRLTVL.

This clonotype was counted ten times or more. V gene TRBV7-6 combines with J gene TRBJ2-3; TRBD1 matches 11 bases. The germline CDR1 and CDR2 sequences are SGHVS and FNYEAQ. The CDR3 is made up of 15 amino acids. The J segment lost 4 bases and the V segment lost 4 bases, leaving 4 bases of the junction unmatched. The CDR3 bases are TGTGCCAGCAGCTCACCGGGACAGGGGGCAGATACGCAGTATTTT. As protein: CASSSPGQGADTQYF.

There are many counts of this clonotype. CDR3 sequence reads: CASSPATIAYNEQFF. The CDR3 nucleotides are TGTGCCAGCAGTCCAGCGACAATCGCCTACAATGAGCAGTTCTTC. V usage is TRBV27 and J usage is TRBJ2-1, with unresolved D. With 5 bases removed from V and 2 bases from J, the gap between germline ends came to 13 bases. CDR3 size: 15 residues. Germline CDR1 and CDR2: MNHEY and SMNVEV (reference sequence).

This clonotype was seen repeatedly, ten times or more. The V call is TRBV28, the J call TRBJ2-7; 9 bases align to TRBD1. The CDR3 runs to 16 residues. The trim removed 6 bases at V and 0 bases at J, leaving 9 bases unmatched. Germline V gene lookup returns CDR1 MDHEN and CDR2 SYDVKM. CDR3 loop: CASRSGTGQISYEQYF. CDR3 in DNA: TGTGCCAGCAGATCCGGGACAGGGCAAATCTCCTACGAGCAGTACTTC.

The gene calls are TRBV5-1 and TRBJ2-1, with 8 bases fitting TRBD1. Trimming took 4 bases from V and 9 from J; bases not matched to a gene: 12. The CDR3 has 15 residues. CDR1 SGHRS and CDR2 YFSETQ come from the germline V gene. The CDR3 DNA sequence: TGCGCCAGCAGCCGACGGGCGGGACAGGCCCTTGAGCAGTTCTTC. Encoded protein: CASSRRAGQALEQFF.

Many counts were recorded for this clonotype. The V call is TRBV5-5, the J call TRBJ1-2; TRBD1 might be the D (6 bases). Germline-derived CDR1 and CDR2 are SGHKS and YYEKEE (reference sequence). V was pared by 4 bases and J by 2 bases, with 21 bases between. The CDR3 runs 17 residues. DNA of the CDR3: TGTGCCAGCAGCCTTCGCACAACGGGGCAGGGGAACTATGGCTACACCTTC. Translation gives CASSLRTTGQGNYGYTF.